These 20 T cell receptor beta chains share one sample of origin, sequenced in a study of blood T cells in healthy people across ages. A J-beta primer mix and a sample-barcoded 5' primer were used in a second PCR of about 7 to 11 cycles. TCRdb itself ran the 5' RACE reads through MiXCR, one entry per CDR3 protein. The sample lists some 900,000 distinct CDR3 sequences, about 44% occurring once. Specimen: blood. These receptor sequences come from a man younger than 45 in good health.

This clonotype occurred many times. The chain carries TRBV7-2 and TRBJ2-3; D tentatively fits TRBD1 or TRBD2 (5 bases each). Germline CDR1 and CDR2: SGHTA and FQGNSA. The CDR3 is 13 amino acids. The V gene lost 4 bases and the J gene lost 3 bases, with 8 bases spanning the gap. The CDR3 bases are TGTGCCAGCAGCTCGGGACGGACAGATACGCAGTATTTT. It is translated as CASSSGRTDTQYF.

The V call is TRBV4-2, the J call TRBJ1-4; D ambiguous. V was shortened by 0 bases and J by 0 bases, with 11 bases between the two germline ends. This CDR3 contains 17 residues. In germline, CDR1 is LGHNA, CDR2 YNFKEQ. This CDR3 is CASSQDGHLATNEKLFF. CDR3 sequence (DNA): TGTGCCAGCAGCCAAGACGGGCACCTGGCAACTAATGAAAAACTGTTTTTT.

The gene calls are TRBV27 and TRBJ2-7, with D possibly matching TRBD1 (5 bases). Germline V gives CDR1 MNHEY, CDR2 SMNVEV (reference sequence). This CDR3 contains 14 residues. Trimming removed 5 bases at V and 5 bases at J, with 16 bases between. CDR3 amino acids: CASSLQGRSHEQYF. CDR3 DNA sequence: TGTGCCAGCAGTCTGCAGGGTAGGTCCCACGAGCAGTACTTC.

This clonotype was seen a handful of times. The J gene is TRBJ2-7, the V gene TRBV7-9; D gene ambiguous. Trimming left V 3 bases short and J 2 bases short, with 11 bases between. Germline V lookup: CDR1 SEHNR, CDR2 FQNEAQ (reference sequence). CDR3 length: 14 amino acids. CDR3 region: CASSLRAVPYEQYF. For the CDR3, the DNA is TGTGCCAGCAGCTTGAGAGCTGTTCCCTACGAGCAGTACTTC.

The sample holds a few counts of this clonotype. This rearrangement joins TRBV10-3 to TRBJ1-2; TRBD1 matches 9 bases. CDR1 and CDR2 from the germline V gene are ENHRY and SYGVKD. With V trimmed by 6 bases and J by 6 bases, 5 bases remained unmatched. This CDR3 comprises 13 residues. CDR3 sequence (DNA): TGTGCCATCAGGGGGACAGGGAACGATGGCTACACCTTC. Its protein product is CAIRGTGNDGYTF.

This sequence joins TRBV28 and TRBJ2-7; TRBD2 might be the D (5 bases). Looked up from germline, CDR1 is MDHEN and CDR2 is SYDVKM. The CDR3 covers 14 residues. V gave up 5 bases and J gave up 5 bases, with 16 bases separating them. The CDR3 nucleotides read TGTGCCAGCAGTCCAGCAGTTATAGCGAACGAGCAGTACTTC. Amino acids: CASSPAVIANEQYF.

The table lists this clonotype with a few counts. The rearrangement joins TRBV5-1 to TRBJ2-1; TRBD1 is a possible D gene (5 bases). Trimming pared 3 bases from V and 6 bases from J, leaving 13 bases between. Germline loops: CDR1 SGHRS, CDR2 YFSETQ. The CDR3 contains 14 residues. The CDR3 nucleotides are TGCGCCAGCAGCTCTCGGGCAGGGCCCAATGAGCAGTTCTTC. This codes for CASSSRAGPNEQFF.

The chain recombines TRBV11-2 with TRBJ1-1; D is possibly TRBD1 (6 bases). CDR3 size: 14 residues. Trimming shortened V by 2 bases and J by 4 bases, and 11 bases separated the two germline ends. Germline V lookup: CDR1 SGHAT, CDR2 FQNNGV. The CDR3 DNA follows: TGTGCCAGCAGCTTAACGGGGGCCGGCACTGAAGCTTTCTTT. As protein: CASSLTGAGTEAFF.

The sample holds a few counts of this clonotype. V and J are TRBV7-2 and TRBJ2-3; 10 nucleotides agree with TRBD2. The V segment lost 8 bases and the J segment 4 bases; nucleotides outside the gene matches: 6. The germline V gene has CDR1 SGHTA and CDR2 FQGNSA. The length of the CDR3 is 14 residues. The CDR3 here is CASESGGAADTQYF. CDR3 nucleotides: TGTGCCAGCGAAAGCGGGGGGGCCGCAGATACGCAGTATTTT.

This sequence joins TRBV10-2 and TRBJ1-6; D not certain. The CDR3 runs to 14 residues. With 0 bases removed from V and 10 bases from J, the gap between germline ends came to 10 bases. Germline-derived CDR1 and CDR2 are WSHSY and SAAADI. CDR3: CASSESMSASPLHF. The CDR3 region has the DNA TGCGCCAGCAGTGAGTCGATGTCAGCCTCACCCCTCCACTTT.

The chain joins TRBV6-1 to TRBJ1-6; 8 bases fit TRBD1. This CDR3 has 16 amino acids. The junction had 6 bases not matched to a gene; V was cut back by 5 bases and J by 3 bases. Germline assignment: CDR1 MNHNS and CDR2 SASEGT. DNA of the CDR3: TGTGCCAGCAGTACCGGGACAGGTCTCTATAATTCACCCCTCCACTTT. This encodes CASSTGTGLYNSPLHF.

The chain couples TRBV6-1 to TRBJ1-5, with a weak D call TRBD1 (5 bases). Germline values: CDR1 MNHNS, CDR2 SASEGT. CDR3 size: 14 residues. Between the trimmed V and J ends, which lost 4 bases and 7 bases, there was a span of 14 bases. This CDR3 reads CASSVVSGGQPQHF. CDR3 coding DNA: TGTGCCAGCAGTGTAGTTTCGGGGGGACAGCCCCAGCATTTT.

V usage is TRBV7-2 and J usage is TRBJ2-3, with D hard to call. The CDR3 is made up of 15 amino acids. Germline lookup yields CDR1 SGHTA and CDR2 FQGNSA. The V end was cut by 3 bases, the J end by 0 bases, with 10 bases between. CDR3 DNA: TGTGCCAGCAGCTTCTTATCCAGGAGCACAGATACGCAGTATTTT. Amino acids: CASSFLSRSTDTQYF.

This clonotype occurred a few times. The rearrangement links TRBV28 to TRBJ1-2; 7 nucleotides match TRBD1. J lost 4 bases, V lost 7 bases, and 12 bases had no gene match. Germline-derived CDR1 and CDR2 are MDHEN and SYDVKM. This CDR3 has 15 residues. The CDR3 DNA is TGTGCCAGCACCCCCGGGTCGGGACAGTCCTATGGCTACACCTTC. This encodes CASTPGSGQSYGYTF.

This clonotype showed up just a few times. The chain is built from TRBV4-1 and TRBJ2-5; D is perhaps TRBD2 (5 bases). Trimming took 1 base from V and 7 from J, leaving 16 bases between them. Germline V gives CDR1 MGHRA, CDR2 YSYEKL. The CDR3 totals 15 residues. The CDR3: CASSQARAALGTQYF. CDR3 nucleotides: TGCGCCAGCAGCCAAGCGCGGGCGGCCTTAGGGACCCAGTACTTC.

This clonotype was picked up a small number of times. The J gene is TRBJ1-5, the V gene TRBV6-1, with D perhaps matching TRBD1 (6 bases). Looked up from germline, CDR1 is MNHNS and CDR2 is SASEGT. Trimming cost V 8 bases and J 4 bases, with 12 bases left between them. The CDR3 is 13 residues long. This chain's CDR3 is CASLRGANQPQHF. CDR3 coding DNA: TGTGCCAGCCTCCGGGGGGCAAATCAGCCCCAGCATTTT.

V and J are TRBV7-2 and TRBJ2-4; 8 bases align to TRBD1. The J call may be mistaken, given a closer DNA end match to TRBJ2-5. The germline V gene has CDR1 SGHTA and CDR2 FQGNSA. This CDR3 contains 16 residues. Written as DNA, the CDR3 is TGTGCCAGCAGCTTAGTTAGTGGACAGGGCCAAGAGACCCAGTACTTC. Its translation is CASSLVSGQGQETQYF.

The sample holds a few counts of this clonotype. The chain recombines TRBV2 with TRBJ2-3, with 11 bases lining up with TRBD2. Trimming took 8 bases from V and 5 from J; bases not matched to a gene: 12. The CDR3 runs 16 residues. Germline V gives CDR1 SNHLY, CDR2 FYNNEI. The CDR3: CASGGGGTSGLDTQYF. CDR3 nucleotide sequence: TGTGCCAGCGGGGGGGGCGGGACTAGCGGACTAGATACGCAGTATTTT.

The V and J genes are TRBV5-1 and TRBJ2-1; 11 bases are shared with TRBD1. The V and J ends lost 2 bases and 6 bases, in that order; junction bases with no gene match: 7. This CDR3 contains 16 residues. The germline CDR1 and CDR2 sequences are SGHRS and YFSETQ. CDR3 coding DNA: TGCGCCAGCAGCTTTACCGGGACAGGGGGTACCAATGAGCAGTTCTTC. It codes for CASSFTGTGGTNEQFF.

This clonotype was observed a handful of times. The chain couples TRBV27 to TRBJ1-6; 7 nucleotides match TRBD1. The length of the CDR3 is 14 residues. The junction had 4 bases not matched to a gene; V was cut back by 5 bases and J by 6 bases. Germline loops: CDR1 MNHEY, CDR2 SMNVEV (reference sequence). The CDR3 loop is CASSTDRANSPLHF. Written as DNA, the CDR3 is TGTGCCAGCAGTACAGACAGGGCTAATTCACCCCTCCACTTT.